This T cell receptor beta chain is drawn from a study of T cell responses to AZD1222 COVID-19 vaccine. Whole-study context: Second-dose groups at about 4 or about 12 weeks were pooled.

Some clones are missing from TCRdb's copy, which holds only in-frame ones; the method was immunoSEQ multiplex PCR. The data hold about 100,000 clones, with around 84% observed a single time. The CDR3 is 15 residues long. Germline V gene lookup returns CDR1 MDHEN and CDR2 SYDVKM. Between the trimmed V and J ends, which lost 7 bases and 4 bases, there was a span of 17 bases. The TCR comes from an adult in good health. The rearrangement joins TRBV28 to TRBJ1-3; tentative D call: TRBD1 (5 bases). The starting material was peripheral blood, obtained on day 0 of AZD1222 vaccination. In nucleotides, the CDR3 is TGTGCCAGCACCAACCGAAGGGGATTGGGAAACACCATATATTTT. Amino acids: CASTNRRGLGNTIYF.